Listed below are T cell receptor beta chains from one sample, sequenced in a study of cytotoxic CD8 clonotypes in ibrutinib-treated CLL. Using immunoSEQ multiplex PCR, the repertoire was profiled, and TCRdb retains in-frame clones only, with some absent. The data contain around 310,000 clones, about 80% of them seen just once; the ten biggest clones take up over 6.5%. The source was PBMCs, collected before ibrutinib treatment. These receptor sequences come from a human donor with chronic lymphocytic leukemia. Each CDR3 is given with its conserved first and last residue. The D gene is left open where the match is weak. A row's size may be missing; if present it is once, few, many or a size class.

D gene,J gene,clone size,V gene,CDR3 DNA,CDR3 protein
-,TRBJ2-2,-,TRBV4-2,TGTGCCAGCAGCCTCGTGATCACCGGGGAGCTGTTTTTT,CASSLVITGELFF
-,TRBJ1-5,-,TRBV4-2,TGTGCCAGCAGCCAAAGCCCGAGGGTGGGGGGAAGTGACAATCAGCCCCAGCATTTT,CASSQSPRVGGSDNQPQHF
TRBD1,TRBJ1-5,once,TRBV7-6,TGTGCCAGCAGCTTGATTCCGACAGGGCCGAATCAGCCCCAGCATTTT,CASSLIPTGPNQPQHF
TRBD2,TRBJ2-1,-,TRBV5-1,TGCGCCAGCAGGTCGGGACTAGCGGCGGGGTGGGAGCAGTTCTTC,CASRSGLAAGWEQFF
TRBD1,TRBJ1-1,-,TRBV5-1,TGCGCCAGCAGCTTGGGGACAGGGTGGAGTAGTGAAGCTTTCTTT,CASSLGTGWSSEAFF
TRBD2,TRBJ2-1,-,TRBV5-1,TGCGCCAGCAGCTTGGTGCGTACTAGCGGGAGCAATGAGCAGTTCTTC,CASSLVRTSGSNEQFF
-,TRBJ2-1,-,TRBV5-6,TGTGCCAGCAGGGCTGATGAGTTGGTTACTAACAACTCCTACAATGAGCAGTTCTTC,CASRADELVTNNSYNEQFF
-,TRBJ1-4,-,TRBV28,TGTGCCAGCAGTGTAGGCTTCGATGAAAAACTGTTTTTT,CASSVGFDEKLFF
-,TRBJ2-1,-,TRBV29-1,TGCAGCGTTACCGACTACTCAACGAACAATGAGCAGTTCTTC,CSVTDYSTNNEQFF
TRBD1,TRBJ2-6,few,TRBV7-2,TGTGCCAGCAGCTTAGTAGACAGGGGATACTCTGGGGCCAACGTCCTGACTTTC,CASSLVDRGYSGANVLTF
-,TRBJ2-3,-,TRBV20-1,TGCAGTGCTAGACCCGGGAATACGCAGTATTTT,CSARPGNTQYF
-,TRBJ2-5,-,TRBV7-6,TGTGCCAGCAGCTTTACGGGGCAGCCCCAAGAGACCCAGTACTTC,CASSFTGQPQETQYF
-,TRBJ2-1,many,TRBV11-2,TGTGCCAGCAGCTTCACGGGAGACAATGAGCAGTTCTTC,CASSFTGDNEQFF
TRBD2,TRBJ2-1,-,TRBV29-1,TGCAGCGTTGGAGGGAGGGCCTACAATGAGCAGTTCTTC,CSVGGRAYNEQFF
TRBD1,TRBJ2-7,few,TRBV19,TGTGCCTCCGGGACAGCCCCCTACGAGCAGTACTTC,CASGTAPYEQYF
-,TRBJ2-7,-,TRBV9,TGTGCCAGCAGCGTAGTCCCTATTGCCGTTCAGGGAATACCATACGAGCAGTACTTC,CASSVVPIAVQGIPYEQYF
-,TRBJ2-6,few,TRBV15,TGTGCCACCAGCAGAGAATACCCCGGAACTGGGGCCAACGTCCTGACTTTC,CATSREYPGTGANVLTF
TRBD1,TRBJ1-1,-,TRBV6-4,TGTGCCAGCAGGCACCGGGGAGGACAGGGGGCGAGGACTGAAGCTTTCTTT,CASRHRGGQGARTEAFF
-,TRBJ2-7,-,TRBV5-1,TGCGCCAGCAGAGGGTCGTACGAGCAGTACTTC,CASRGSYEQYF
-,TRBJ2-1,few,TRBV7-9,TGTGCCAGCAGCTTAGGTTCCTACAATGAGCAGTTCTTC,CASSLGSYNEQFF
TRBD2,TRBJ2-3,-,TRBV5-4,TGTGCCAGCAGCCCCGGCACAGGCCTTCTAGCGGGAGTAGGTACAGATACGCAGTATTTT,CASSPGTGLLAGVGTDTQYF
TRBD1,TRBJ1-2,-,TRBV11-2,TGTGCCAGCAGCTTACTGGGACAGGGGGTTTATGGCTACACCTTC,CASSLLGQGVYGYTF
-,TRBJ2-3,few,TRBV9,TGTGCCAGCAGCATGTCGTGGTCAGATACGCAGTATTTT,CASSMSWSDTQYF
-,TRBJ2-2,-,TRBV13,TGTGCCAGCAGCAAAAGGGGGGGGACGCCCACCGGGGAGCTGTTTTTT,CASSKRGGTPTGELFF
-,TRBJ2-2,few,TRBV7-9,TGTGCCAGCAGCTTAGATTTGCGGGAGCTGTTTTTT,CASSLDLRELFF
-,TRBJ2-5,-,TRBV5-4,TGTGCCAGCAGCTTGTTCTTAGGGAAAGAAGAGACCCAGTACTTC,CASSLFLGKEETQYF
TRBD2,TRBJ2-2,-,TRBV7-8,TGTGCCAGCAGCTTAGTAGGACTAGCGGGTACCGGGGAGCTGTTTTTT,CASSLVGLAGTGELFF
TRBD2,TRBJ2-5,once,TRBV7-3,TGTGCCAGCAGCCCGAAGTCGACTAGCGGGAGTGAAGAGACCCAGTACTTC,CASSPKSTSGSEETQYF
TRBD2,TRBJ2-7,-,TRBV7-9,TGTGCCAGCAGCCGGACTAGCGGAGTCTACGAGCAGTACTTC,CASSRTSGVYEQYF
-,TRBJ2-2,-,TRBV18,TGTGCCAGCTCCCCGGGTAGGGGCTGGACGAACACCGGGGAGCTGTTTTTT,CASSPGRGWTNTGELFF
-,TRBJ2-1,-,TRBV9,TGTGCCAGCAGCGTAGCGTATAATGAGCAGTTCTTC,CASSVAYNEQFF
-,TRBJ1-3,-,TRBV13,TGTGCCAGCAGCTCTAGCCCAGGAAGCTCTGGAAACACCATATATTTT,CASSSSPGSSGNTIYF
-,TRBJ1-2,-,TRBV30,TGTGCCTGGTCGAACGCACAGGGAATCGTGGGCTACACCTTC,CAWSNAQGIVGYTF
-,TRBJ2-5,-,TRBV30,TGTGCCTGGAGTGGGCAGGGACGAGGACAAGAGACCCAGTACTTC,CAWSGQGRGQETQYF
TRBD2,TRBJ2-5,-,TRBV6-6,TGTGCCAGCAGTTCCCTACTAGCGGGAGAGACCCAGTACTTC,CASSSLLAGETQYF
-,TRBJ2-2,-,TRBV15,TGTGCCACCAGCAGGGGTCGGGAGATCGGCGGGGAGCTGTTTTTT,CATSRGREIGGELFF
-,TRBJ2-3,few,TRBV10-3,TGTGCCATCAGCCTGGGACGGAGCACAGATACGCAGTATTTT,CAISLGRSTDTQYF
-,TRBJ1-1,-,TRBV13,TGTGCCAGCAGCTTAGAAGTGAACACTGAAGCTTTCTTT,CASSLEVNTEAFF
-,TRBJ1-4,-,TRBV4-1,TGCGCCAGCAGCCAAGATTCTTTTGGCGGGGGGGCTGGTGAAAAACTGTTTTTT,CASSQDSFGGGAGEKLFF
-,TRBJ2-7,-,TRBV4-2,TGTGCCAGCAGCCAAGATCGAAGGAATCCCGAGCAGTACTTC,CASSQDRRNPEQYF
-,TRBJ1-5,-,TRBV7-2,TGTGCCAGCAGTGTGGGGGAGGATCAGCCCCAGCATTTT,CASSVGEDQPQHF